These 9 T cell receptor beta chains came from one sample sequenced in a study of T-cell memory formation after mild COVID-19. TCRdb passed the 5' RACE reads through MiXCR, listing each CDR3 protein once. The table has approximately 410,000 distinct CDR3 sequences, more than 20% seen once; the top ten hold under 15%. Specimen: PBMCs or a T cell subset sorted from them (not recorded which). The receptors stem from an adult woman who had mild COVID-19 (a few samples of this study predate the infection). Cell type and time point are not known.

This chain uses TRBV9 with TRBJ2-3; the D gene is possibly TRBD2 (7 bases). CDR3 length: 17 residues. Trimming cost V 0 bases and J 6 bases, with 20 bases left between them. CDR1 and CDR2 from the germline V gene are SGDLS and YYNGEE. The DNA of the CDR3 is TGTGCCAGCAGCGTAGCGGGGGGCTCACGAACTCTTGATACGCAGTATTTT. Translated, it gives CASSVAGGSRTLDTQYF.

The chain employs TRBV7-2 and TRBJ2-1; 8 positions match TRBD2. CDR3 length equals 15 residues. With V trimmed by 3 bases and J by 14 bases, 15 bases remained unmatched. CDR1 and CDR2 (germline): SGHTA, FQGNSA. The CDR3 spells CASSLIGTGGPSEFF. As DNA, the CDR3 is TGTGCCAGCAGCTTGATAGGAACGGGGGGGCCTAGCGAGTTCTTC.

The rearrangement joins TRBV18 to TRBJ2-7; no definite D call. CDR3 length: 13 amino acids. The V gene's germline CDR1 is KGHSH and CDR2 LQKENI. The V gene lost 3 bases and the J gene lost 3 bases, with 9 bases spanning the gap. In DNA, the CDR3 is TGTGCCAGCTCACCGGTCACCTACTACGAGCAGTACTTC. Translation gives CASSPVTYYEQYF.

The chain combines TRBV11-3 with TRBJ2-3, with D perhaps matching TRBD2 (7 bases). The germline CDR1 and CDR2 sequences are SGHNT and YENEEA. The CDR3 loop spans 15 amino acids. V was trimmed by 4 bases and J by 4 bases, leaving 15 bases between them. DNA for the CDR3: TGTGCCAGCAGCTCCCGACTAGGGGGGGCAGATACGCAGTATTTT. Translation: CASSSRLGGADTQYF.

The rearrangement links TRBV11-2 to TRBJ2-3; 10 positions agree with TRBD2. The CDR3 has 16 amino acids. The trim removed 6 bases at V and 0 bases at J, leaving 6 bases unmatched. Germline CDR1 SGHAT, CDR2 FQNNGV. The DNA of the CDR3 is TGTGCCAGCAGTAACCTAGCGGGGGATAGCACAGATACGCAGTATTTT. Translation gives CASSNLAGDSTDTQYF.

The chain carries TRBV5-1 and TRBJ1-6, with TRBD1 matching over 8 bases. CDR1 is SGHRS, CDR2 YFSETQ, per germline. V shed 4 bases and J 12 bases; nucleotides not matched to a gene: 15. The CDR3 runs 16 residues. This CDR3 is CASSEDGTGRKGPLHF. CDR3 DNA: TGCGCCAGCAGCGAAGACGGGACAGGTCGTAAGGGACCCCTCCACTTT.

In DNA, the CDR3 is TGTGCCAGTAGTATTGGGGACAGGGGTGATACGCAGTATTTT. Protein product: CASSIGDRGDTQYF. This sequence joins TRBV19 and TRBJ2-3; TRBD1 aligns across 10 bases. With V trimmed by 3 bases and J by 6 bases, 3 bases remained unmatched. The CDR3 has 14 residues. Germline CDR1 is LNHDA and CDR2 is SQIVND (reference sequence).

The chain couples TRBV14 to TRBJ2-5; tentative D call: TRBD2 (5 bases). Germline CDR1 and CDR2: SGHDN and FVKESK. Trimming took 3 bases from V and 2 from J, leaving 13 bases between them. The CDR3 has 15 residues. CDR3 DNA: TGTGCCAGCAGCCATCAACTAGGGTGGCAAGAGACCCAGTACTTC. Its protein is CASSHQLGWQETQYF. The whole variable domain, remainder taken from reference TRBV14 and TRBJ2-5, is EAGVTQFPSHSVIEKGQTVTLRCDPISGHDNLYWYRRVMGKEIKFLLHFVKESKQDESGMPNNRFLAERTGGTYSTLKVQPAELEDSGVYFCASSHQLGWQETQYFGPGTRLLVL.

This clonotype was detected a few times. The chain recombines TRBV7-8 with TRBJ2-7; D remains ambiguous. V lost 3 bases and J 5 bases, leaving 11 bases between the germline ends. CDR1 is SGHVS and CDR2 is FQNEAQ in the germline V gene. The length of the CDR3 is 13 residues. The CDR3 protein is CASSFQVRDEQYF. The DNA for the CDR3 is TGTGCCAGCAGCTTCCAGGTTCGGGACGAGCAGTACTTC.